These T cell receptor beta chains were read from a single sample in a study of blood T cells in healthy people across ages. TCRdb independently ran MiXCR on the 5' RACE reads; one entry per CDR3 protein. The sample has 730,000 or so distinct CDR3 sequences; around 38% are singletons. Specimen: blood. The source is a man at least 80 years old in good health. Each CDR3 is given with its conserved first and last residue. D genes are given only for firm matches. Size tells how often a clone was seen (once, few, many) or the class of an expanded clone, and some rows leave it out.

J	V	D	size	DNA	CDR3
TRBJ2-1	TRBV5-1	TRBD1	many	TGCGCCAGCAGCTGGAACAGGGGTGAGCAGTTCTTC	CASSWNRGEQFF
TRBJ2-5	TRBV5-4	TRBD2	NA	TGTGCCAGCAGCCTGCAAAGCGGGGTGGAGACCCAGTACTTC	CASSLQSGVETQYF
TRBJ2-3	TRBV29-1	NA	many	TGCAGCGTTGAGGATTCCTCAGATACGCAGTATTTT	CSVEDSSDTQYF
TRBJ1-1	TRBV27	NA	NA	TGTGCCAGCAGTTTGCGGCACCAGGGTACTGAAGCTTTCTTT	CASSLRHQGTEAFF
TRBJ2-1	TRBV9	NA	few	TGTGCCAGCAGCTTCGGGACTCCTAATGAGCAGTTCTTC	CASSFGTPNEQFF
TRBJ1-2	TRBV20-1	NA	NA	TGCAGTGCTAGAGAAGATAACTATGGCTACACCTTC	CSAREDNYGYTF
TRBJ2-7	TRBV25-1	TRBD2	NA	TGTGCCAGCAGTGAATACCCCCAGCGGGAGTGTGCCTACGAGCAGTACTTC	CASSEYPQRECAYEQYF
TRBJ2-3	TRBV20-1	TRBD2	NA	TGCAGTGCTGAAGCGGGGGGGAACACAGATACGCAGTATTTT	CSAEAGGNTDTQYF
TRBJ2-7	TRBV7-2	NA	NA	TGTGCCAGCAGCTTAGAACCCACTAGTACCTACGAGCAGTACTTC	CASSLEPTSTYEQYF
TRBJ2-7	TRBV10-3	TRBD1	once	TGTGCCATCAAACCTGGACAGGGCTCCTACGAGCAGTACTTC	CAIKPGQGSYEQYF
TRBJ1-2	TRBV18	TRBD1	NA	TGTGCCAGCTCACAACAGGGGGATCGGATCTATGGCTACACCTTC	CASSQQGDRIYGYTF
TRBJ2-7	TRBV20-1	NA	NA	TGCAGTGTCCTGGGGGCCTACAATGAGCAGTACTTC	CSVLGAYNEQYF
TRBJ2-4	TRBV5-1	NA	NA	TGCGCCAGCAGCAAGGGGGTAGCGGCCAAAAACATTCAGTACTTC	CASSKGVAAKNIQYF
TRBJ2-3	TRBV6-1	NA	few	TGTGCCAGCAGTGAAGGGCCAGGAGGCACAGATACGCAGTATTTT	CASSEGPGGTDTQYF
TRBJ2-3	TRBV6-5	TRBD2	NA	TGTGCCAGCAGTTACTCTTATAACGGGGGGGCAGATACGCAGTATTTT	CASSYSYNGGADTQYF
TRBJ1-5	TRBV4-1	TRBD1	many	TGCGCCAGCAGCCCCGGGACAGGCTCTAGGGAACCCCAGCATTTT	CASSPGTGSREPQHF